This T cell receptor beta chain was recorded in a study of T cell responses to AZD1222 COVID-19 vaccine. Assay used: immunoSEQ multiplex PCR; TCRdb lists only in-frame clones, some missing. In the table there are about 180,000 clones, about 87% of which are singletons. Concerning this clone: Its matching antigen is unknown.

Whole-study findings and limits: The study reported that nearly half of spike-specific TCRs target unmutated variant regions. No day 14 peak samples; only post-peak repertoires were characterized.

Per the germline V gene, CDR1 is SGHVS and CDR2 is FQNEAQ. The CDR3 runs 17 residues. V was shortened by 4 bases and J by 0 bases, with 16 bases between the two germline ends. This chain uses TRBV7-8 with TRBJ1-3, with D tentatively TRBD1 (6 bases). This sequence originates from an adult who received the MenACWY meningococcal vaccine as a control. This specimen consisted of peripheral blood, obtained 28 days after the second dose of the MenACWY control vaccine. CDR3 nucleotide sequence: TGTGCCAGCAGCTCCCGGGACATAGCTTTCTCTGGAAACACCATATATTTT. Translation gives CASSSRDIAFSGNTIYF.